This T cell receptor (beta chain) is from a study of beta chain features in type 1 diabetes. The CDR3 spans 17 residues. From germline, CDR1 is MNHEY and CDR2 SMNVEV (reference sequence). The junction had 8 bases not matched to a gene; V was cut back by 3 bases and J by 0 bases. This clone was counted between two and nine times. What it binds is not known. TCRB transcripts that were expressed got sequenced, as all of the isolated RNA had been reverse transcribed. The assay was immunoSEQ multiplex PCR, and TCRdb's table has in-frame clones only and misses some. The repertoire consists of about 620,000 clones, with around 15% occurring once and the leading ten covering around 0.095%. General observations from the study: Fewer insertions but more deletions were seen at VDJ junctions in type 1 diabetes patients.

V gene TRBV27 combines with J gene TRBJ2-1; 7 nucleotides align to TRBD2. The receptor was isolated from a man younger than 35 in good health. Source material: naive CD4+ T cells from blood. The CDR3 sequence: CASSFFPGGSSYNEQFF. In DNA, the CDR3 is TGTGCCAGCAGTTTCTTCCCGGGAGGTAGCTCCTACAATGAGCAGTTCTTC.